The rows below give T cell receptor beta chains drawn from one sample of a study of control samples from healthy donors and cancer patients. Assay used: immunoSEQ multiplex PCR; TCRdb lists only in-frame clones, some missing. The sample includes around 41,000 clones, approximately 82% seen only once; the top ten take roughly 21%. Sequencing was done on a sample of PBMCs. These receptors originate from a woman aged 55-75 years with lung cancer. Each CDR3 is given with its conserved first and last residue. D genes are given only for firm matches. Clone size is stated in some rows and not others, as once, few, many or a class when expanded.

j_call cdr3_length clone_size d_call v_call cdr3_aa cdr3_nt
TRBJ1-2 13 NA TRBD1 TRBV24-1 CATSDPRGLGYTF TGTGCCACCAGTGACCCCAGGGGGCTAGGCTACACCTTC
TRBJ1-1 13 NA NA TRBV7-2 CASSLVVNTEAFF TGTGCCAGCAGCTTAGTGGTGAACACTGAAGCTTTCTTT
TRBJ2-7 13 NA NA TRBV5-4 CASSLRGSYEQYF TGTGCCAGCAGCTTGAGAGGTTCTTACGAGCAGTACTTC
TRBJ2-1 14 NA NA TRBV5-5 CASSSTREGSPPFF TGTGCCAGCAGCTCCACCCGGGAAGGTAGCCCCCCGTTCTTC
TRBJ2-3 14 NA NA TRBV7-3 CASSLKASADTQYF TGTGCCAGCAGCTTAAAGGCTAGCGCAGATACGCAGTATTTT
TRBJ2-1 14 NA NA TRBV19 CASSIVLQGNEQFF TGTGCCAGTAGTATAGTCTTACAGGGCAATGAGCAGTTCTTC
TRBJ1-1 15 NA TRBD1 TRBV11-1 CASSMTGPPYSWAFF TGTGCCAGCAGCATGACAGGGCCGCCATATTCCTGGGCTTTCTTT
TRBJ2-6 18 NA NA TRBV19 CASSIVRQGGLGANVLTF TGTGCCAGTAGTATAGTGAGGCAGGGGGGTTTGGGGGCCAACGTCCTGACTTTC
TRBJ2-3 17 NA NA TRBV19 CASSIDYRRTFTDTQYF TGTGCCAGTAGTATAGATTATCGCCGGACCTTCACAGATACGCAGTATTTT
TRBJ1-6 15 NA NA TRBV5-1 CASSLRRAENSPLHF TGCGCCAGCAGCTTGAGAAGGGCGGAAAATTCACCCCTCCACTTT
TRBJ2-4 19 NA NA TRBV19 CASSPTGGGRKRLGNIQYF TGTGCCAGTAGTCCAACAGGGGGCGGGAGGAAGAGATTGGGAAACATTCAGTACTTC
TRBJ2-3 14 NA NA TRBV27 CASSLFQGHDTQYF TGTGCCAGCAGTTTATTCCAGGGTCACGATACGCAGTATTTT
TRBJ2-7 16 NA TRBD1 TRBV18 CASSPAITGGNYEQYF TGTGCCAGCTCACCCGCTATTACAGGGGGTAACTACGAGCAGTACTTC
TRBJ1-4 15 NA NA TRBV30 CAWTRLLQGGEKLFF TGTGCCTGGACCCGCCTCTTACAGGGTGGCGAAAAACTGTTTTTT
TRBJ2-7 16 once NA TRBV28 CASSSLTRGHSYEQYF TGTGCCAGCAGTTCATTGACGAGGGGACATTCCTACGAGCAGTACTTC
TRBJ2-1 14 NA NA TRBV5-1 CASSFEGTYNEQFF TGCGCCAGCAGCTTTGAGGGCACCTACAATGAGCAGTTCTTC
TRBJ2-2 16 few NA TRBV5-4 CASSRGHGRADGELFF TGTGCCAGCAGCAGGGGGCACGGGAGGGCCGACGGGGAGCTGTTTTTT
TRBJ1-1 15 NA TRBD1 TRBV6-5 CASDRGATPNTEAFF TGTGCCAGCGACAGGGGCGCCACTCCGAACACTGAAGCTTTCTTT
TRBJ2-6 15 NA NA TRBV5-1 CASSLFNSGANVLTF TGCGCCAGCAGCTTATTTAACTCTGGGGCCAACGTCCTGACTTTC
TRBJ1-5 15 NA TRBD1 TRBV5-4 CASSSTGTVGQPQHF TGTGCCAGCAGCAGTACCGGGACAGTTGGCCAGCCCCAGCATTTT
TRBJ1-1 14 NA TRBD1 TRBV28 CASSSGQGDTEAFF TGTGCCAGCAGTTCCGGACAGGGGGACACTGAAGCTTTCTTT
TRBJ2-2 14 few TRBD2 TRBV7-9 CASSLLAGAGELFF TGTGCCAGCAGCTTACTAGCGGGAGCCGGGGAGCTGTTTTTT
TRBJ2-2 18 NA TRBD2 TRBV6-2/TRBV6-3 CASSYPPRAREKTGELFF TGTGCCAGCAGTTACCCCCCCCGAGCGCGGGAGAAAACCGGGGAGCTGTTTTTT
TRBJ2-1 16 NA TRBD2 TRBV18 CASSPPTSGAYNEQFF TGTGCCAGCTCACCACCTACTAGCGGAGCCTACAATGAGCAGTTCTTC
TRBJ2-7 16 NA TRBD2 TRBV18 CASSPLSPAGAYEQYF TGTGCCAGCTCACCCCTATCCCCAGCGGGGGCCTACGAGCAGTACTTC
TRBJ1-2 15 few TRBD1 TRBV13 CASSSYRGRLDGYTF TGTGCCAGCAGCTCCTACAGGGGGCGTTTGGATGGCTACACCTTC
TRBJ1-2 13 NA NA TRBV27 CASSFLGTYGYTF TGTGCCAGCAGTTTCCTAGGGACCTATGGCTACACCTTC
TRBJ1-1 13 NA NA TRBV18 CASSPPMNTEAFF TGTGCCAGCTCACCACCCATGAACACTGAAGCTTTCTTT
TRBJ1-2 15 NA NA TRBV7-9 CASSLAADSSYGYTF TGTGCCAGCAGCTTAGCCGCCGACAGCTCCTATGGCTACACCTTC
TRBJ1-1 16 NA NA TRBV6-2/TRBV6-3 CASSYSRGTANTEAFF TGTGCCAGCAGTTACTCGAGGGGGACCGCGAACACTGAAGCTTTCTTT
TRBJ2-3 13 NA TRBD1 TRBV24-1 CATGDRTTDTQYF TGTGCCACCGGGGACAGAACTACAGATACGCAGTATTTT
TRBJ1-1 13 NA NA TRBV29-1 CSVNRFSNTEAFF TGCAGCGTTAACAGGTTCTCGAACACTGAAGCTTTCTTT
TRBJ1-3 17 NA NA TRBV10-3 CAISEGLGGASGNTIYF TGTGCCATCAGTGAAGGGCTTGGGGGAGCCTCTGGAAACACCATATATTTT
TRBJ1-2 17 NA NA TRBV5-1 CASSPSPDIGHNYGYTF TGCGCCAGCAGCCCGTCACCCGATATAGGGCATAACTATGGCTACACCTTC
TRBJ1-5 15 NA NA TRBV3-1/TRBV3-2 CASSPKGISSKPQHF TGTGCCAGCAGCCCAAAGGGGATTTCCAGCAAGCCCCAGCATTTT
TRBJ2-1 15 NA NA TRBV7-3 CASSLRELPYNEQFF TGTGCCAGCAGCCTCAGGGAACTCCCCTACAATGAGCAGTTCTTC